Presented here are 3 T cell receptor beta chains from one specimen sequenced in a study of blood T cell repertoires in COVID-19. Assay used: immunoSEQ multiplex PCR; TCRdb lists only in-frame clones, some missing. The table lists more than 45,000 clones, roughly four fifths of them singletons. The specimen sequenced was peripheral blood. The origin of the receptors is a man older than 75 with COVID-19, enrolled during active disease.

The count of this clone is one. The J gene is TRBJ2-5, the V gene TRBV7-2; D might be TRBD1 (6 bases). The CDR3 is 15 residues long. Germline V CDR1 and CDR2: SGHTA, FQGNSA. Trimming took off 1 base at V and 4 bases at J, with 13 bases between the two ends. CDR3 sequence reads: CASSLGPRGRETQYF. In nucleotides, the CDR3 is TGTGCCAGCAGCTTAGGCCCCAGGGGCCGAGAGACCCAGTACTTC. Full variable domain (remainder filled in from reference TRBV7-2 and TRBJ2-5): GAGVSQSPSNKVTEKGKDVELRCDPISGHTALYWYRQSLGQGLEFLIYFQGNSAPDKSGLPSDRFSAERTGGSVSTLTIQRTQQEDSAVYLCASSLGPRGRETQYFGPGTRLLVL.

This clone was found a few times. The V call is TRBV2, the J call TRBJ1-4; 7 bases match TRBD1. CDR1 is SNHLY and CDR2 is FYNNEI in the germline V gene. The length of the CDR3 is 13 residues. Germline trimming cut 8 bases from V and 3 bases from J; bases unmatched to any gene: 3. The CDR3 coding sequence is TGTGCCAGCCGGACAGGAGCTAATGAAAAACTGTTTTTT. Its protein is CASRTGANEKLFF.

The chain employs TRBV29-1 and TRBJ1-2; the D is unclear. In germline, CDR1 is SQVTM, CDR2 ANQGSEA. The CDR3 runs 14 residues. CDR3 nucleotide sequence: TGCAGGGTGAACGGTGATGTAGCTAACTATGGCTACACCTTC. Its protein is CRVNGDVANYGYTF.